The next 24 T cell receptor beta chains were all read from a single sample in a study of molecular identifiers for immune sequencing clone quantification. TCRdb re-called the PCR reads through MiXCR, storing one row per CDR3 protein. The sample records about 510,000 distinct CDR3 sequences, about 21% being singletons. Sequencing used naive CD8+ T cells from blood, with Jurkat cell RNA spiked in. Stated subset: FACS-sorted CD8+CD4-CCR7+CD45RA+ naive T cells. The receptor set was obtained from a human donor in good health. Some libraries in this study had Jurkat cell RNA spiked in.

Remarks on this clonotype: This may arise from a read error, as a much more abundant clone is one base away. V usage is TRBV14 and J usage is TRBJ1-5; a weak D match, TRBD1 (5 bases). The ends were cut back, 4 bases at V and 3 bases at J, with 10 bases in the middle. This CDR3 region has 14 residues. Germline V gene sequence: CDR1 SGHDN, CDR2 FVKESK. CDR3 region: CASSRVGLNQPQHF. The CDR3 DNA reads TGTGCCAGCAGCCGGGTGGGGCTCAATCAGCCCCAGCATTTT.

The chain has TRBV2 and TRBJ2-2; TRBD1 or TRBD2 may be the D gene (5 bases each). The CDR3 length is 16 residues. The germline V gene encodes CDR1 SNHLY and CDR2 FYNNEI. The germline V and J ends were trimmed by 6 bases and 8 bases, with 22 bases remaining between them. The CDR3 nucleotides are TGTGCCAGCAGGGACACAGCGAGGGCTGGTGCGGGGGAGCTGTTTTTT. Protein sequence: CASRDTARAGAGELFF.

This clonotype was counted many times. This chain joins TRBV29-1 and TRBJ2-5; D is unresolved. The CDR3 sequence is 11 residues long. V lost 4 bases to trimming and J lost 5 bases, with 8 bases between them. The germline V gene has CDR1 SQVTM and CDR2 ANQGSEA. CDR3 bases: TGCAGCGTTGTGTCTCTGGAGACCCAGTACTTC. Its translation is CSVVSLETQYF.

This clonotype was seen many times. This chain links TRBV4-1 with TRBJ1-1; maybe TRBD1 (5 bases). Looked up from germline, CDR1 is MGHRA and CDR2 is YSYEKL. The CDR3 totals 18 residues. The V end lost 1 base, the J end lost 1 base, and 19 bases lay between the germline ends. CDR3 sequence reads: CASSQAGGFWDANTEAFF. The CDR3 coding sequence is TGCGCCAGCAGCCAAGCGGGCGGGTTTTGGGACGCGAACACTGAAGCTTTCTTT.

Of note for this clonotype: This may be a read error: a much more frequent sequence differs by one nucleotide. The J gene is TRBJ2-7, the V gene TRBV3-1; 9 nucleotides agree with TRBD1. CDR1 and CDR2 from the germline V gene are LGHDT and YNNKEL (reference sequence). This CDR3 region has 14 residues. CDR3 DNA: TGTGCCAGCAGCCCATCCGGGACAGGGAGGGAGCAGTGCTTC. It specifies CASSPSGTGREQCF.

This clonotype was detected only a few times. The chain is built from TRBV20-1 and TRBJ2-7; D is possibly TRBD2 (6 bases). Between the trimmed V and J ends, which lost 3 bases and 4 bases, there was a span of 16 bases. The germline V gene encodes CDR1 DFQATT and CDR2 SNEGSKA (reference sequence). The CDR3 spans 14 residues. This CDR3 is CSARDYPETYEQYF. DNA of the CDR3: TGCAGTGCTAGGGACTACCCTGAGACTTACGAGCAGTACTTC.

For this clonotype: A much larger clone lies one base from this, so it may be a read error. The rearrangement uses TRBV21-1 and TRBJ1-5; the table's D call of TRBD1 was not tested on the DNA. TRBV21-1 represents a pseudogene. CDR3 length equals 15 residues. CDR3 in DNA: TGTGCCAGCATACCTTCAGACAGGTCAAATCAGCCCCGGCATTTT. It encodes CASIPSDRSNQPRHF.

There are many counts of this clonotype. The gene calls are TRBV6-6 and TRBJ1-5, with 9 positions matching TRBD1. Germline V gene sequence: CDR1 MNHNY, CDR2 SVGAGI (reference sequence). The CDR3 length is 14 residues. The trim removed 5 bases at V and 5 bases at J, leaving 4 bases unmatched. DNA of the CDR3: TGTGCCAGCAGTCCTCGGACAGGGGATCAGCCCCAGCATTTT. Its protein product is CASSPRTGDQPQHF.

This clonotype was observed at least ten times. The V call is TRBV6-1, the J call TRBJ1-1; D unclear. This CDR3 region has 13 residues. Germline lookup yields CDR1 MNHNS and CDR2 SASEGT. V lost 1 base to trimming and J lost 2 bases, with 5 bases between them. The CDR3 region has the DNA TGTGCCAGCAGTGAAGGGGGTAACACTGAAGCTTTCTTT. Its translation is CASSEGGNTEAFF.

The genes are TRBV6-2 or TRBV6-3 and TRBJ2-7, with D unclear. V lost 0 bases to trimming and J lost 2 bases, with 5 bases between them. Germline V gives CDR1 MNHEY, CDR2 SVGEGT. The CDR3 has 13 amino acids. The CDR3 protein is CASSYSNAYEQYF. CDR3 sequence (DNA): TGTGCCAGCAGTTACTCCAATGCCTACGAGCAGTACTTC.

A few counts support this clonotype. This chain joins TRBV7-9 and TRBJ2-7; TRBD2 agrees at 7 bases. After removal of 6 bases from V and 0 bases from J, the junction contained 11 bases not matched to a gene. This CDR3 spans 16 amino acids. Germline CDR1 reads SEHNR; CDR2 reads FQNEAQ (reference sequence). DNA for the CDR3: TGTGCCAGCAGGAATTCGACTAGCAGGGACTCCTACGAGCAGTACTTC. Residues: CASRNSTSRDSYEQYF.

Of note for this clonotype: A clone one base away is much larger, so this may be a read error. The chain employs TRBV4-3 and TRBJ2-7, with 11 bases identical to TRBD1. Germline lookup yields CDR1 LGHNA and CDR2 YSLEER. The length of the CDR3 is 16 residues. This CDR3 is CASSQDRTGGAEEQCF. CDR3 coding DNA: TGCGCCAGCAGCCAAGATAGGACAGGGGGCGCGGAGGAGCAGTGCTTC.

As concerns this clonotype: A much larger clonotype is one base distant, so this may be a read error. The genes are TRBV6-6 and TRBJ1-1, with unresolved D. This CDR3 comprises 14 residues. The V end lost 2 bases, the J end lost 1 base, and 8 bases lay between the germline ends. Germline-derived CDR1 and CDR2 are MNHNY and SVGAGI (reference sequence). The CDR3, as DNA: TGTGCCAGCAGTTACGCGGATCGGAACACTGAAGCTTTCTTT. Residues: CASSYADRNTEAFF.

This clonotype was counted at least ten times. V is TRBV20-1 and J is TRBJ2-7; D gene uncertain. Looked up from germline, CDR1 is DFQATT and CDR2 is SNEGSKA (reference sequence). Trimming took 6 bases from V and 10 from J, leaving 22 bases between them. The CDR3 runs to 13 residues. The CDR3 coding sequence is TGCAGTGCCCCCCACGGGTCGGTCGATGTTCAGTACTTC. This gives the protein CSAPHGSVDVQYF.

Only a few counts were recorded for this clonotype. The gene calls are TRBV4-3 and TRBJ1-2; D gene uncertain. The CDR3 contains 14 residues. Germline-derived CDR1 and CDR2 are LGHNA and YSLEER. V shed 4 bases and J shed 5 bases, with 14 bases lying between them. CDR3 region: CASSPQGPGYGYTF. CDR3 nucleotide sequence: TGCGCCAGCAGCCCTCAAGGTCCGGGGTATGGCTACACCTTC.

A few counts support this clonotype. CDR3 sequence: CASSAGRTISLPSYEQYF. The CDR3 DNA sequence: TGTGCCAGCAGCGCGGGACGGACGATCTCGCTACCCTCCTACGAGCAGTACTTC. V and J are TRBV5-4 and TRBJ2-7, with D possibly TRBD2 on 6 matching bases. CDR3 length equals 18 residues. The germline V gene encodes CDR1 SGHNT and CDR2 YYREEE (reference sequence). The ends were cut back, 4 bases at V and 0 bases at J, with 23 bases in the middle.

The rearrangement uses TRBV3-1 and TRBJ2-3; D gene ambiguous. Germline-derived CDR1 and CDR2 are LGHDT and YNNKEL (reference sequence). This CDR3 is 18 amino acids long. Trimming left V 1 base short and J 0 bases short, with 17 bases between. This chain's CDR3 is CASSQGHTIYASTDTQYF. CDR3 nucleotides: TGTGCCAGCAGCCAAGGACACACCATATACGCTAGCACAGATACGCAGTATTTT.

This clonotype was observed a handful of times. Possible read error: a much larger clone is one base away. V and J are TRBV9 and TRBJ2-2; D assignment may be TRBD1 or TRBD2 (5 bases each). CDR3 size: 14 residues. Germline CDR1 is SGDLS and CDR2 is YYNGEE. The CDR3 loop is CTSSVEGYTGELFF. In nucleotides, the CDR3 is TGTACCAGCAGCGTAGAGGGGTACACCGGGGAGCTGTTTTTT. The whole variable domain, remainder taken from reference TRBV9 and TRBJ2-2, is DSGVTQTPKHLITATGQRVTLRCSPRSGDLSVYWYQQSLDQGLQFLIQYYNGEERAKGNILERFSAQQFPDLHSELNLSSLELGDSALYFCTSSVEGYTGELFFGEGSRLTVL.

Ten or more counts support this clonotype. The gene calls are TRBV6-5 and TRBJ2-7; D is perhaps TRBD1 (5 bases). Germline assignment: CDR1 MNHEY and CDR2 SVGAGI. The CDR3 contains 12 residues. V shed 8 bases and J shed 6 bases, with 14 bases lying between them. The CDR3 bases are TGTGCCAGCGGGGTCCAGGGCGGCGAGCAGTACTTC. Amino acids: CASGVQGGEQYF.

The chain links TRBV4-3 to TRBJ2-7; D uncertain. Between the trimmed V and J ends, which lost 0 bases and 3 bases, there was a span of 12 bases. This CDR3 spans 15 amino acids. Germline V gene data show CDR1 as LGHNA and CDR2 as YSLEER. CDR3 coding DNA: TGCGCCAGCAGCCAAGACAGGACGGGCAACTACGAGCAGTACTTC. Translating gives CASSQDRTGNYEQYF.

This clonotype was found a few times. The gene calls are TRBV4-3 and TRBJ2-1; unclear D gene. V shed 0 bases and J shed 0 bases, with 9 bases lying between them. CDR3 size: 16 residues. Looked up from germline, CDR1 is LGHNA and CDR2 is YSLEER. DNA for the CDR3: TGCGCCAGCAGCCAAGACTGGCTCAGCTCCTACAATGAGCAGTTCTTC. Encoded protein: CASSQDWLSSYNEQFF.

This clonotype showed up just a few times. V and J are TRBV7-2 and TRBJ1-5, with D perhaps TRBD1 (5 bases). The V and J ends lost 6 bases and 1 base respectively, with 10 bases between them. Looked up from germline, CDR1 is SGHTA and CDR2 is FQGNSA. There are 14 residues in the CDR3. The CDR3 region has the DNA TGTGCCAGCAGGCGAGGGGCCAGCAATCAGCCCCAGCATTTT. Its protein is CASRRGASNQPQHF.

The V gene is TRBV14, the J gene TRBJ2-1, with 10 bases lining up with TRBD2. The germline V gene has CDR1 SGHDN and CDR2 FVKESK. V lost 4 bases, J lost 6 bases, and 9 bases stayed unmatched. The CDR3 runs 16 residues. The CDR3 loop is CASSLATGLATNEQFF. The CDR3 region has the DNA TGTGCCAGCAGCCTAGCCACGGGACTAGCGACCAATGAGCAGTTCTTC.

This clonotype was counted only a few times. V is TRBV29-1 and J is TRBJ2-7; D is ambiguous. V was shortened by 6 bases and J by 0 bases, with 15 bases between the two germline ends. Germline CDR1 SQVTM, CDR2 ANQGSEA. There are 14 residues in the CDR3. CDR3 nucleotides: TGCAGCGTCTTAGGCGGCGTTTCCTCCTACGAGCAGTACTTC. It translates to CSVLGGVSSYEQYF.